The 3 T cell receptor beta chains listed next were all sequenced from one sample in a study of shared clonotypes between healthy human individuals. Assay: immunoSEQ multiplex PCR; the TCRdb copy retains only in-frame clones and omits some. The sample contains around 2,000,000 clones, about 95% of which appear only once. Naive CD8 cells, CD45RO-negative and positively selected for CCR7, excluded terminally differentiated effector memory CD45RA+ cells. The specimen sequenced was naive CD8+ T cells sorted from blood. Receptors were obtained from a young man in good health.

V and J are TRBV13 and TRBJ2-5, with D possibly being TRBD1 or TRBD2 (5 bases each). V gave up 0 bases and J gave up 5 bases, with 7 bases separating them. The CDR3 sequence is 13 residues long. CDR1 and CDR2 (germline): PRHDT, FYEKMQ (reference sequence). The CDR3 coding sequence is TGTGCCAGCAGCTTAGGGGGGACGGAGACCCAGTACTTC. It encodes CASSLGGTETQYF.

This chain connects TRBV2 to TRBJ1-1; 10 bases line up with TRBD1. Trimming removed 4 bases from V and 5 bases from J; junction bases left unmatched: 1. This CDR3 has 13 residues. Germline CDR1 is SNHLY and CDR2 is FYNNEI. The DNA of the CDR3 is TGTGCCAGCAGTGGGACAGGGGGGACTGAAGCTTTCTTT. Residues: CASSGTGGTEAFF.

This chain joins TRBV7-9 and TRBJ2-3; 10 bases match TRBD1. CDR1 SEHNR and CDR2 FQNEAQ come from the germline V gene (reference sequence). V lost 5 bases to trimming and J lost 3 bases; unmatched junction nucleotides: 5. The CDR3 loop spans 15 amino acids. The CDR3: CASSLWDRGTDTQYF. Written as DNA, the CDR3 is TGTGCCAGCAGCCTCTGGGACAGGGGAACAGATACGCAGTATTTT.